This record covers a single TCR beta chain. Its antigen is not known. The sample originates from a study of cytomegalovirus exposure and HLA in healthy donors. The PCR was carried out with 60 Vbeta primers and 13 Jbeta primers. Sequencing used immunoSEQ multiplex PCR; TCRdb keeps in-frame clones, though not all of them. The sample lists under 150,000 clones; roughly 65% were seen once. Whole-study findings and limits: An Asian-associated ancestry cluster reportedly showed fewer N-insertions than the roughly 670-donor mean in a later analysis. In vitro experiments confirmed that three CMV-associated chains were specific for CMV antigens.

The V end was cut by 10 bases, the J end by 4 bases, with 17 bases between. The CDR3 loop spans 13 amino acids. Germline V gene sequence: CDR1 ENHRY, CDR2 SYGVKD. The chain recombines TRBV10-3 with TRBJ2-7; TRBD1 is a possible D gene (6 bases). The sample consisted of PBMCs. The TCR originated in a man aged 40-50 years in good health and CMV-seropositive. The CDR3 spells CATFPGTPYEQYF. DNA for the CDR3: TGTGCCACCTTTCCCGGGACACCTTACGAGCAGTACTTC.